Below, 27 T cell receptor beta chains from the same sample are listed, as sequenced in a study of T cells after yellow fever vaccination. MiXCR, run by TCRdb on the 5' RACE reads, gives a single entry per CDR3 protein. The top ten hold just under 15% of the sample, which has some 670,000 distinct CDR3 sequences, approximately 13% seen once. The specimen was PBMCs, collected on the day of the yellow fever booster vaccination. The origin of the receptors is a young man who received the YFV17D yellow fever vaccine.

In its sample, this clonotype was seen a few times. The chain is built from TRBV12-3 or TRBV12-4 and TRBJ2-7, with a weak D call TRBD1 (6 bases). This CDR3 comprises 15 residues. Trimming removed 6 bases at V and 4 bases at J, with 19 bases between. The CDR3, as DNA: TGTGCCAGCAGCCAAGACAGGTCCCCGAGATACGAGCAGTACTTC. Amino acids: CASSQDRSPRYEQYF.

This clonotype appeared a single time. The CDR3 protein is CASSSPGTAEAFF. CDR3 DNA sequence: TGCGCCAGCAGCTCTCCCGGGACAGCTGAAGCTTTCTTT. V is TRBV5-1 and J is TRBJ1-1; 7 nucleotides agree with TRBD1. Germline CDR1 and CDR2: SGHRS and YFSETQ. V was clipped by 3 bases and J by 6 bases; unmatched bases: 5. There are 13 residues in the CDR3.

This clonotype was found a few times. V gene TRBV12-3 or TRBV12-4 combines with J gene TRBJ2-3, with D perhaps TRBD2 (6 bases). This CDR3 is built from 15 residues. With 3 bases removed from V and 1 base from J, the gap between germline ends came to 11 bases. The CDR3 loop is CASSFTASGTDTQYF. The DNA of the CDR3 is TGTGCCAGCAGTTTTACAGCTAGCGGCACAGATACGCAGTATTTT.

This clonotype was counted a few times. The chain recombines TRBV10-3 with TRBJ2-7; unclear D gene. The V and J ends lost 4 bases and 3 bases respectively, with 10 bases between them. CDR1 and CDR2 from the germline V gene are ENHRY and SYGVKD. CDR3 length equals 13 residues. The chain's CDR3 is CAISGRPFYEQYF. CDR3 in DNA: TGTGCCATCAGTGGTCGCCCCTTCTACGAGCAGTACTTC.

The chain has TRBV7-8 and TRBJ2-5; TRBD1 agrees at 8 bases. The J segment lost 4 bases and the V segment lost 4 bases, leaving 14 bases of the junction unmatched. Germline V lookup: CDR1 SGHVS, CDR2 FQNEAQ. This CDR3 comprises 17 residues. The CDR3 DNA reads TGTGCCAGCAGCTCACCTCGGACCCGGACAGGGTCAGAGACCCAGTACTTC. Translated, it gives CASSSPRTRTGSETQYF. The complete variable domain, with remaining parts taken from reference TRBV7-8 and TRBJ2-5, reads GAGVSQSPRYKVAKRGQDVALRCDPISGHVSLFWYQQALGQGPEFLTYFQNEAQLDKSGLPSDRFFAERPEGSVSTLKIQRTQQEDSAVYLCASSSPRTRTGSETQYFGPGTRLLVL.

This clonotype has only a few counts. The chain combines TRBV6-2 or TRBV6-3 with TRBJ1-1; D is uncertain. Germline values: CDR1 MNHEY, CDR2 SVGEGT. Trimming stripped 6 bases from V and 11 bases from J, with 19 bases between. The CDR3 length is 13 residues. The CDR3 bases are TGTGCCAGCAGGACCTGGACGGCTGGAGGGGCTTTCTTT. Residues: CASRTWTAGGAFF.

In its sample, this clonotype was seen a few times. The rearrangement joins TRBV12-3 or TRBV12-4 to TRBJ1-5; D is unclear. V lost 3 bases to trimming and J lost 3 bases, with 12 bases between them. The CDR3 length is 15 residues. The CDR3 bases are TGTGCCAGCAGTTTGGACCCCGCTATCAATCAGCCCCAGCATTTT. Its translation: CASSLDPAINQPQHF.

There are many counts of this clonotype. The rearrangement links TRBV5-1 to TRBJ2-1; a possible D gene is TRBD2 (6 bases). The V gene lost 4 bases and the J gene lost 7 bases, with 12 bases spanning the gap. The CDR3 runs 13 residues. Germline V gene data show CDR1 as SGHRS and CDR2 as YFSETQ. This chain's CDR3 is CASSLLGTNEQFF. CDR3 nucleotide sequence: TGCGCCAGCAGCCTCTTGGGGACTAATGAGCAGTTCTTC.

V usage is TRBV14 and J usage is TRBJ2-7; possibly TRBD1 or TRBD2 for D (5 bases each). The CDR3 covers 15 residues. Deletions cut 0 bases from V and 3 bases from J, with 12 bases between. The germline V gene has CDR1 SGHDN and CDR2 FVKESK. The CDR3 loop is CASSQDRWGFYEQYF. CDR3 coding DNA: TGTGCCAGCAGCCAAGATCGGTGGGGGTTCTACGAGCAGTACTTC.

This clonotype occurred many times. V is TRBV5-1 and J is TRBJ1-1; no firm D call. This CDR3 has 13 amino acids. Per the germline V gene, CDR1 is SGHRS and CDR2 is YFSETQ. Deletions cut 4 bases from V and 4 bases from J, with 11 bases between. CDR3 protein: CASSLKEGTEAFF. Here the CDR3 DNA reads TGCGCCAGCAGCCTTAAGGAGGGCACTGAAGCTTTCTTT.

Only a few counts were recorded for this clonotype. The genes are TRBV12-3 or TRBV12-4 and TRBJ2-1, with TRBD2 matching over 12 bases. This CDR3 region has 16 residues. V shed 5 bases, J shed 7 bases, and the junction held 9 bases outside the gene matches. The CDR3 coding sequence is TGTGCCAGCAGTCCCCTCTTGGGGACTAGCGGGAATGAGCAGTTCTTC. Protein: CASSPLLGTSGNEQFF.

This clonotype showed up many times. This rearrangement joins TRBV6-4 to TRBJ1-6; unclear D gene. V lost 6 bases and J lost 8, with 32 bases in between. Germline CDR1 reads MRHNA; CDR2 reads SNTAGT. CDR3 size: 20 residues. In DNA, the CDR3 is TGTGCCAGCAGGAAAAGCCCCCCACTCTGGGAGGTAGGAGGCGATTCACCCCTCCACTTT. Translated, it gives CASRKSPPLWEVGGDSPLHF.

The CDR3 DNA sequence: TGTGCCACCAGTGAATCCTGGACTGCGAGGCCCCAGCATTTT. This translates into CATSESWTARPQHF. The chain carries TRBV24-1 and TRBJ1-5; the D is unclear. Germline values: CDR1 KGHDR, CDR2 SFDVKD. V was clipped by 4 bases and J by 9 bases, with 15 bases between them. The CDR3 length is 14 residues.

V is TRBV6-2 or TRBV6-3 and J is TRBJ1-1; no firm D call. The CDR3 is 14 residues long. Trimming took 6 bases from V and 8 from J, leaving 19 bases between them. Germline V lookup: CDR1 MNHEY, CDR2 SVGEGT. CDR3 loop: CASRNGMPNAEAFF. CDR3 sequence (DNA): TGTGCCAGCAGGAATGGTATGCCTAATGCCGAAGCTTTCTTT.

There are a few counts of this clonotype. The V gene is TRBV29-1, the J gene TRBJ2-7; possibly TRBD1 or TRBD2 for D (5 bases each). The V end was cut by 6 bases, the J end by 0 bases, with 18 bases between. The CDR3 totals 15 residues. The germline V gene encodes CDR1 SQVTM and CDR2 ANQGSEA. In nucleotides, the CDR3 is TGCAGCGTCGCCCCGGCTTGGGGGACCTCCTACGAGCAGTACTTC. This sequence encodes CSVAPAWGTSYEQYF.

This clonotype has more than one count but fewer than ten. The rearrangement uses TRBV5-1 and TRBJ2-1; 7 bases agree with TRBD2. J was trimmed by 7 bases and V by 0 bases; bases with no gene match: 4. CDR1 is SGHRS, CDR2 YFSETQ, per germline. This CDR3 comprises 14 residues. The CDR3 nucleotides read TGCGCCAGCAGCTTGGGACCAGCGGGGAATGAGCAGTTCTTC. This translates into CASSLGPAGNEQFF.

This clonotype occurred a few times. This chain links TRBV6-2 or TRBV6-3 with TRBJ2-2; possible D gene TRBD1, 6 bases. V lost 4 bases and J lost 7, with 10 bases in between. CDR1 is MNHEY and CDR2 is SVGEGT in the germline V gene. The CDR3 covers 13 residues. CDR3 sequence reads: CASSWTVRGELFF. The CDR3 DNA is TGTGCCAGCAGTTGGACAGTTCGCGGGGAGCTGTTTTTT.

This clonotype occurred a few times. The V and J genes are TRBV5-4 and TRBJ2-3; 12 nucleotides line up with TRBD2. The V segment lost 0 bases and the J segment 3 bases; nucleotides outside the gene matches: 5. Germline loops: CDR1 SGHNT, CDR2 YYREEE (reference sequence). The CDR3 length is 17 residues. The CDR3 reads CASSLDLAGGSTDTQYF. The CDR3 DNA sequence: TGTGCCAGCAGCTTGGATCTAGCGGGAGGGAGTACAGATACGCAGTATTTT.

This clonotype was picked up a small number of times. V usage is TRBV6-2 or TRBV6-3 and J usage is TRBJ2-4; 7 bases match TRBD1. Germline-derived CDR1 and CDR2 are MNHEY and SVGEGT. The junction had 10 bases not matched to a gene; V was cut back by 6 bases and J by 8 bases. This CDR3 has 14 residues. The CDR3 DNA is TGTGCCAGCAGGCAGGGGGTCGGGGTAGACATTCAGTACTTC. This gives the protein CASRQGVGVDIQYF.

The sample holds a few counts of this clonotype. The J gene is TRBJ2-2, the V gene TRBV5-1; 8 bases are shared with TRBD1. Per germline, CDR1 SGHRS and CDR2 YFSETQ. This CDR3 comprises 14 residues. The junction had 1 base not matched to a gene; V was cut back by 6 bases and J by 0 bases. This chain's CDR3 is CASKGQANTGELFF. The CDR3 DNA sequence: TGCGCCAGCAAGGGACAGGCGAACACCGGGGAGCTGTTTTTT.

This clonotype has a handful of counts. This sequence joins TRBV7-2 and TRBJ2-5; D is perhaps TRBD1 (5 bases). Germline-derived CDR1 and CDR2 are SGHTA and FQGNSA. V gave up 3 bases and J gave up 2 bases, with 10 bases separating them. CDR3 size: 14 residues. The CDR3 DNA is TGTGCCAGCAGCTTTAGGCGACAGCAAGAGACCCAGTACTTC. It translates to CASSFRRQQETQYF.

The rearrangement joins TRBV13 to TRBJ1-6; weak D call: TRBD1 (5 bases). Per germline, CDR1 PRHDT and CDR2 FYEKMQ (reference sequence). The CDR3 spans 13 residues. V lost 5 bases, J lost 10 bases, and 12 bases lay in between. In DNA, the CDR3 is TGTGCCAGCAGCCCCGCAGGGCCGTCACCCCTCCACTTT. It yields the protein CASSPAGPSPLHF.

This clonotype appeared a few times. The CDR3 DNA is TGCAGTGCCCAGAGCCCCCCCTCCGGGACCCAGTACTTC. Translation gives CSAQSPPSGTQYF. The V gene is TRBV20-1, the J gene TRBJ2-5; D not resolved. This CDR3 spans 13 amino acids. The germline CDR1 and CDR2 sequences are DFQATT and SNEGSKA (reference sequence). The ends were cut back, 6 bases at V and 7 bases at J, with 18 bases in the middle.

V and J are TRBV5-1 and TRBJ2-2; D uncertain. Trimming cost V 3 bases and J 1 base, with 16 bases left between them. Germline V gene lookup returns CDR1 SGHRS and CDR2 YFSETQ. The CDR3 extends over 17 amino acids. CDR3 amino acids: CASSYSIRGVNTGELFF. In DNA, the CDR3 is TGCGCCAGCAGCTACAGCATCCGTGGGGTGAACACCGGGGAGCTGTTTTTT.

The V call is TRBV15, the J call TRBJ2-1; tentative D call: TRBD1 (6 bases). Germline CDR1 reads LNHNV; CDR2 reads YYDKDF (reference sequence). The germline V and J ends were trimmed by 2 bases and 6 bases, with 14 bases remaining between them. CDR3 length: 15 residues. The CDR3 nucleotides are TGTGCCACCAGCAGACCGAGGGGGTCTACCAATGAGCAGTTCTTC. Translated: CATSRPRGSTNEQFF.

This clonotype occurred a few times. The V call is TRBV15, the J call TRBJ1-4, with D possibly TRBD1 on 5 matching bases. CDR3 length equals 15 residues. The V end lost 5 bases, the J end lost 4 bases, and 14 bases lay between the germline ends. Looked up from germline, CDR1 is LNHNV and CDR2 is YYDKDF (reference sequence). The CDR3 DNA is TGTGCCACCAGCGAAGGACAATCTAATAATGAAAAACTGTTTTTT. It encodes CATSEGQSNNEKLFF.

This clonotype came up many times. J is TRBJ2-3 and V is TRBV5-6, with 11 bases lining up with TRBD2. In germline, CDR1 is SGHDT, CDR2 YYEEEE. The junction had 6 bases not matched to a gene; V was cut back by 3 bases and J by 6 bases. The length of the CDR3 is 15 residues. Here the CDR3 reads CASSSRLAGMDTQYF. Written as DNA, the CDR3 is TGTGCCAGCAGCTCACGACTAGCGGGAATGGATACGCAGTATTTT.